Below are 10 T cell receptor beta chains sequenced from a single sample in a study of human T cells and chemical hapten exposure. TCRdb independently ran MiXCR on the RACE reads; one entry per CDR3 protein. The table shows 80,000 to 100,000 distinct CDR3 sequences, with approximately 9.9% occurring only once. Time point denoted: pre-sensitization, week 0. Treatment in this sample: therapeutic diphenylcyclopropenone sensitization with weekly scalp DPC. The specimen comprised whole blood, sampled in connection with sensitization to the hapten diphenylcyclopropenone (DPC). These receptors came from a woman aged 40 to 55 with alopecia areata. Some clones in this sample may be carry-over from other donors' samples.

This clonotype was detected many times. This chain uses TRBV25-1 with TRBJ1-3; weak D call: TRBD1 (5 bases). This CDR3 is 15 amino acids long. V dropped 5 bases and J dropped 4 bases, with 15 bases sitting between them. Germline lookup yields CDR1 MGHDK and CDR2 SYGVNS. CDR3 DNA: TGTGCCAGCAGTCCCCGGGGCTTTGAAGGAAACACCATATATTTT. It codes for CASSPRGFEGNTIYF. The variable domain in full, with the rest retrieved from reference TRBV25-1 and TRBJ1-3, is EADIYQTPRYLVIGTGKKITLECSQTMGHDKMYWYQQDPGMELHLIHYSYGVNSTEKGDLSSESTVSRIRTEHFPLTLESARPSHTSQYLCASSPRGFEGNTIYFGEGSWLTVV.

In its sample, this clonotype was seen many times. The CDR3 protein is CASSQQGAGGGSYTF. CDR3 nucleotide sequence: TGTGCCAGCAGCCAACAGGGAGCCGGCGGTGGGAGCTACACCTTC. The V gene is TRBV3-1, the J gene TRBJ1-2, with TRBD1 as a possible D gene (5 bases). The CDR3 loop spans 15 amino acids. Germline CDR1 is LGHDT and CDR2 is YNNKEL (reference sequence). V was trimmed by 2 bases and J by 9 bases, leaving 19 bases between them. Full variable domain (remainder filled in from reference TRBV3-1 and TRBJ1-2): DTAVSQTPKYLVTQMGNDKSIKCEQNLGHDTMYWYKQDSKKFLKIMFSYNNKELIINETVPNRFSPKSPDKAHLNLHINSLELGDSAVYFCASSQQGAGGGSYTFGSGTRLTVV.

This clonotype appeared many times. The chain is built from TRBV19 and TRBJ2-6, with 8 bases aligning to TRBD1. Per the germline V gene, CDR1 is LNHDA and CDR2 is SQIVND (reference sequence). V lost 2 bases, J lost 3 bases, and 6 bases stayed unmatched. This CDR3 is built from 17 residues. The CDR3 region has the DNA TGTGCCAGTAGTATACTTGGACAGGGTGGTGGGGCCAACGTCCTGACTTTC. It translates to CASSILGQGGGANVLTF.

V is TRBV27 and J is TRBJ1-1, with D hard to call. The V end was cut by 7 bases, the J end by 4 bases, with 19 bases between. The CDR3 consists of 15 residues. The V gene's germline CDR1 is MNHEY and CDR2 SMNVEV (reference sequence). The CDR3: CASISRTATGTEAFF. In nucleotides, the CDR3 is TGTGCCAGCATTTCCAGGACGGCTACGGGCACTGAAGCTTTCTTT.

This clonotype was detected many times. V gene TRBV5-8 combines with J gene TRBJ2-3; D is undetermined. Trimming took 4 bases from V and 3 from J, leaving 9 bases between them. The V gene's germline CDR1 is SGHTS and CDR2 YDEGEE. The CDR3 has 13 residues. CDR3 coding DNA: TGTGCCAGCAGCCCGGCCCCTACAGATACGCAGTATTTT. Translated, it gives CASSPAPTDTQYF.

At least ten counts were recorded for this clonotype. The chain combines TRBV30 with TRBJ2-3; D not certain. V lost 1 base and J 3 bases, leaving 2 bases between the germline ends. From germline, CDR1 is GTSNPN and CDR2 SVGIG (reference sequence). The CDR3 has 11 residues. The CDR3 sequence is CAWSGTDTQYF. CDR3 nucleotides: TGTGCCTGGAGTGGTACAGATACGCAGTATTTT.

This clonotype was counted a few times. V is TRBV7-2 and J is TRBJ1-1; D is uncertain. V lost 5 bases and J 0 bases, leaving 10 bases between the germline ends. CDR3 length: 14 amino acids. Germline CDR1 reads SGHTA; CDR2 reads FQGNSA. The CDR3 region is CASSRSLMNTEAFF. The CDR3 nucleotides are TGTGCCAGCAGCAGGAGCCTCATGAACACTGAAGCTTTCTTT.

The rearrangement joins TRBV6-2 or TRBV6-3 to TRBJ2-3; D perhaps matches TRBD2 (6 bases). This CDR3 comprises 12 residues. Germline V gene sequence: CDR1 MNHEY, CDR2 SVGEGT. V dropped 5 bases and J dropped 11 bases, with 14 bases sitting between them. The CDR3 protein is CASSPTRAGQYF. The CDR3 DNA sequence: TGTGCCAGCAGTCCGACTAGAGCGGGGCAGTATTTT.

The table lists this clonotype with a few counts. CDR3 in DNA: TGTGCCAGCAGCAGGAGACAGACCTCTTACGAGCAGTACTTC. It specifies CASSRRQTSYEQYF. V is TRBV21-1 and J is TRBJ2-7; the DNA was not used to check the table's D call, TRBD1. TRBV21-1 is marked as a pseudogene. This CDR3 has 14 amino acids.

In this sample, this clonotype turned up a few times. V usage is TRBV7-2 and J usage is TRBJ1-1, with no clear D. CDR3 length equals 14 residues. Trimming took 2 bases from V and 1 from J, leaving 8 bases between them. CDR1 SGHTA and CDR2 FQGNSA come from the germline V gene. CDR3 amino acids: CASSLYFQNTEAFF. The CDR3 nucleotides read TGTGCCAGCAGCTTATATTTTCAGAACACTGAAGCTTTCTTT.